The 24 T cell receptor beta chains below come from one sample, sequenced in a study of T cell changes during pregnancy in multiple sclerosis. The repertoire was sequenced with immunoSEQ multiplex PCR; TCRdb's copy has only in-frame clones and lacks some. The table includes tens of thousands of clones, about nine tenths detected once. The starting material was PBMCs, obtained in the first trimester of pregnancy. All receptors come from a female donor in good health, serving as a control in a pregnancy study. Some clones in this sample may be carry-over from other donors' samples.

The CDR3 loop reads CASSYSGTPEQFF. The CDR3 nucleotides are TGTGCCAGCAGCTACTCCGGGACACCCGAGCAGTTCTTC. The chain carries TRBV7-9 and TRBJ2-1; weak D call: TRBD1 (6 bases). Germline CDR1 reads SEHNR; CDR2 reads FQNEAQ (reference sequence). Trimming took off 4 bases at V and 10 bases at J, with 14 bases between the two ends. The length of the CDR3 is 13 residues.

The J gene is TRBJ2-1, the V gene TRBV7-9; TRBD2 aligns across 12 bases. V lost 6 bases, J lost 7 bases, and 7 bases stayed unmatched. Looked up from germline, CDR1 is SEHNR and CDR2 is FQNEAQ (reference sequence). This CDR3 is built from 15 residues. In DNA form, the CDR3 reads TGTGCCAGCAGACCCACTAGCGGGGGGTTGAATGAGCAGTTCTTC. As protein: CASRPTSGGLNEQFF.

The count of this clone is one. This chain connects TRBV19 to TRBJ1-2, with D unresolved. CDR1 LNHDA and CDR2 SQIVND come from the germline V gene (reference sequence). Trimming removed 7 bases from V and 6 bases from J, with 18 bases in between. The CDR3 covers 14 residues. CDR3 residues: CASISRKRTHGYTF. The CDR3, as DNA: TGTGCCAGTATCAGCCGAAAGCGGACCCATGGCTACACCTTC.

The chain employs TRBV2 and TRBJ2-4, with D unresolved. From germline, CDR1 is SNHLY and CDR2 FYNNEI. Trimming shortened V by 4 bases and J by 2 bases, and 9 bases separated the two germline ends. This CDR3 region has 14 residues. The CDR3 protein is CASSGRQTKNIQYF. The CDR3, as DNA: TGTGCCAGCAGTGGGCGGCAGACCAAAAACATTCAGTACTTC.

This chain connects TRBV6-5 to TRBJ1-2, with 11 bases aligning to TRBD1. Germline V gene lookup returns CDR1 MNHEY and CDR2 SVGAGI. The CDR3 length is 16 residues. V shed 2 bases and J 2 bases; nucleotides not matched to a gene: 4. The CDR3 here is CASSYLGQGANYGYTF. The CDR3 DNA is TGTGCCAGCAGTTACCTCGGACAGGGGGCCAACTATGGCTACACCTTC.

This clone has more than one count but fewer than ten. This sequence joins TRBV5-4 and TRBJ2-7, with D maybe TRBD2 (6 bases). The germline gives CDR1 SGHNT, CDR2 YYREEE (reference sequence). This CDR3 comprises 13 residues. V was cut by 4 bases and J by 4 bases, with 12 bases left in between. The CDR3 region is CASSPTSGYEQYF. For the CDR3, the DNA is TGTGCCAGCAGCCCGACTAGTGGGTACGAGCAGTACTTC.

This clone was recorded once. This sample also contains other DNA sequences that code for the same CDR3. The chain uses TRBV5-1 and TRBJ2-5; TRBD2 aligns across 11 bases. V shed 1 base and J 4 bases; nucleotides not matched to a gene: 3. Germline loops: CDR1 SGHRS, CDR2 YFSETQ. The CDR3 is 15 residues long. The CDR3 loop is CASSLRLAGGETQYF. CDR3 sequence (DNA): TGCGCCAGCAGCTTGCGGCTAGCGGGAGGAGAGACCCAGTACTTC.

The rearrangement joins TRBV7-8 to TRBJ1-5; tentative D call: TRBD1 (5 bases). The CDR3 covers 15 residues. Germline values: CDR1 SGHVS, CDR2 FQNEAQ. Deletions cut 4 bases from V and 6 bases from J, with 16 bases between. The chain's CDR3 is CASSYGATGGQPQHF. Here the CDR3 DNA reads TGTGCCAGCAGCTATGGGGCAACAGGTGGTCAGCCCCAGCATTTT.

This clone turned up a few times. As DNA, the CDR3 is TGTGCCAGCAGTCCAGGCCTCATGAACACTGAAGCTTTCTTT. Translation: CASSPGLMNTEAFF. The V and J genes are TRBV6-1 and TRBJ1-1, with no clear D. The CDR3 runs to 14 residues. Trimming left V 5 bases short and J 0 bases short, with 10 bases between. Germline V gene sequence: CDR1 MNHNS, CDR2 SASEGT.

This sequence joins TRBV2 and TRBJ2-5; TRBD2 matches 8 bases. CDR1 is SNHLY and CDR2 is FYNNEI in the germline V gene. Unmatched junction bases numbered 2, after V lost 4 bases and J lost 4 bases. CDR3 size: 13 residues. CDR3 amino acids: CASSAGLGETQYF. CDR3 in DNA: TGTGCCAGCAGTGCGGGACTAGGAGAGACCCAGTACTTC.

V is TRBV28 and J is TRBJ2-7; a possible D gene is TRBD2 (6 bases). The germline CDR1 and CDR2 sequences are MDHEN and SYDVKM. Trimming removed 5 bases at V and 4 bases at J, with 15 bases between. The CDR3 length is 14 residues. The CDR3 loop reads CASSPRERGYEQYF. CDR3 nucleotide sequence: TGTGCCAGCAGTCCCCGGGAGAGAGGTTACGAGCAGTACTTC. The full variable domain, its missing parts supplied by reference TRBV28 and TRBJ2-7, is DVKVTQSSRYLVKRTGEKVFLECVQDMDHENMFWYRQDPGLGLRLIYFSYDVKMKEKGDIPEGYSVSREKKERFSLILESASTNQTSMYLCASSPRERGYEQYFGPGTRLTVT.

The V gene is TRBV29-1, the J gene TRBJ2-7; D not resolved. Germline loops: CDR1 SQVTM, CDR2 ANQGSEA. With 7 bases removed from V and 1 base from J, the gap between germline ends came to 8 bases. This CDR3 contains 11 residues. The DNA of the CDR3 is TGCAGCGGGGTGGAGTCCTACGAGCAGTACTTC. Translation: CSGVESYEQYF.

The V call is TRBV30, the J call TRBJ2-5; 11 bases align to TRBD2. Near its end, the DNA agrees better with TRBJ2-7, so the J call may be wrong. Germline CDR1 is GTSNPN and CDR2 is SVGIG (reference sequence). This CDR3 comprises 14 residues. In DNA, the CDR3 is TGTGCCTGGAGTGTACTAGCGGGAGATCTCGAGCAGTACTTC. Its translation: CAWSVLAGDLEQYF.

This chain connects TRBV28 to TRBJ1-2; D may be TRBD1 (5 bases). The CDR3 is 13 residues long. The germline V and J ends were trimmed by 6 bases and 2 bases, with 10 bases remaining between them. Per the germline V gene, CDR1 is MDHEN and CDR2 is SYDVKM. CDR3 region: CASRAGHNYGYTF. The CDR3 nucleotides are TGTGCCAGCAGGGCAGGGCACAACTATGGCTACACCTTC.

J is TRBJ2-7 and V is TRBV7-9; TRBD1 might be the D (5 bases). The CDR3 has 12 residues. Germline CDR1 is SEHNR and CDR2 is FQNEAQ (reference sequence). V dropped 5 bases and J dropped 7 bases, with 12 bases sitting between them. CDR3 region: CASSTDSLEQYF. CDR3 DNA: TGTGCCAGCAGCACCGACAGTCTTGAGCAGTACTTC.

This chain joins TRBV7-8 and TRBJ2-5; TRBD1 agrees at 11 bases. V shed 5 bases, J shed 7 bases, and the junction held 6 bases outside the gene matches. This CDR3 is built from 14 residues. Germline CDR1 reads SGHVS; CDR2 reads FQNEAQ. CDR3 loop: CASSPSGTGGTQYF. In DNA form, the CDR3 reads TGTGCCAGCAGCCCGTCCGGGACAGGGGGGACCCAGTACTTC.

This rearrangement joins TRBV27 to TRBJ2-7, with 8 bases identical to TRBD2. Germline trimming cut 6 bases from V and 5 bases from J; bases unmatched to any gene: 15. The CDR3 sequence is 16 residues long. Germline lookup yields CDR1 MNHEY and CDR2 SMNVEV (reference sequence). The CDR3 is CASRQTGLAGGNEQYF. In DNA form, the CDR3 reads TGTGCCAGCAGGCAGACGGGGCTAGCGGGCGGGAACGAGCAGTACTTC.

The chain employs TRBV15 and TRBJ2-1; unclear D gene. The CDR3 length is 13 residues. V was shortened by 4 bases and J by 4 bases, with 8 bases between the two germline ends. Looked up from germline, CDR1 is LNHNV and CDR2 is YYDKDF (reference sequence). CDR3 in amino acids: CATSTEFYNEQFF. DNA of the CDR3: TGTGCCACCAGCACGGAGTTTTACAATGAGCAGTTCTTC. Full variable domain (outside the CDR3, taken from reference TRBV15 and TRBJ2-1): DAMVIQNPRYQVTQFGKPVTLSCSQTLNHNVMYWYQQKSSQAPKLLFHYYDKDFNNEADTPDNFQSRRPNTSFCFLDIRSPGLGDTAMYLCATSTEFYNEQFFGPGTRLTVL.

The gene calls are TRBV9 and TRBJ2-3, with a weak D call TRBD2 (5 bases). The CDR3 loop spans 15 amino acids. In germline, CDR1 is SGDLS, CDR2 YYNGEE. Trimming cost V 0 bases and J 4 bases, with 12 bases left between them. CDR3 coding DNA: TGTGCCAGCAGCGTAGGTCGAGGGTTTCCAGATACGCAGTATTTT. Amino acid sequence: CASSVGRGFPDTQYF.

The CDR3 reads CASSIRQGGIETQYF. CDR3 DNA: TGTGCCAGCAGCATCAGACAGGGGGGAATAGAGACCCAGTACTTC. This chain connects TRBV28 to TRBJ2-5, with 9 nucleotides matching TRBD1. Germline V gene data show CDR1 as MDHEN and CDR2 as SYDVKM. The CDR3 is made up of 15 amino acids. The junction had 9 bases not matched to a gene; V was cut back by 6 bases and J by 4 bases.

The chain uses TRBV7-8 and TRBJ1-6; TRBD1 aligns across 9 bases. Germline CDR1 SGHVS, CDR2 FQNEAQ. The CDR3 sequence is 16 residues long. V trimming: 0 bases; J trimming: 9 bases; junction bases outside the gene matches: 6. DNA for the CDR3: TGTGCCAGCAGCTTAGCGGCAGGACAGGGGTTTTCACCCCTCCACTTT. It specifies CASSLAAGQGFSPLHF.

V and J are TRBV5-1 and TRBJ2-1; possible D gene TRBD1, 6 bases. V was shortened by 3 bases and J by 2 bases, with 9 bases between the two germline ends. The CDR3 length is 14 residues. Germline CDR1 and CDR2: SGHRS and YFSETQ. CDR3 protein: CASSSTGTYNEQFF. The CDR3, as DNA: TGCGCCAGCAGCTCAACAGGGACCTACAATGAGCAGTTCTTC.

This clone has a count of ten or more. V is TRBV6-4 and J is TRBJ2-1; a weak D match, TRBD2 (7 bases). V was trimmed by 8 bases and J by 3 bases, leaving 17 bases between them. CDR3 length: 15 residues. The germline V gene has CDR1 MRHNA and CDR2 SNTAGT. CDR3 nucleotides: TGTGCCAGCTCAGTCAAGGGGGAGGGCTACAATGAGCAGTTCTTC. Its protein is CASSVKGEGYNEQFF.

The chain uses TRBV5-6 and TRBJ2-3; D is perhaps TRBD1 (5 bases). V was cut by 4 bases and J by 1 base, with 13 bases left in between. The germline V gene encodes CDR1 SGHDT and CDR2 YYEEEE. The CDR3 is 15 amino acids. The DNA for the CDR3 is TGTGCCAGCAGCGCCAGGGTTCCCGGCACAGATACGCAGTATTTT. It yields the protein CASSARVPGTDTQYF.